The next 29 T cell receptor beta chains were all read from a single sample in a study of cytomegalovirus exposure and HLA in healthy donors. Primers for the PCR totalled 60 Vbeta and 13 Jbeta. Here immunoSEQ multiplex PCR was the method, and the copy in TCRdb shows in-frame clones only, minus some. The data contain approximately 150,000 clones, approximately 80% of them singletons. The sequenced sample consisted of PBMCs. These receptors were collected from a man aged 25-45 years in good health and CMV-seronegative.

The chain joins TRBV7-9 to TRBJ2-1; 10 bases fit TRBD2. CDR1 and CDR2 (germline): SEHNR, FQNEAQ (reference sequence). The ends lost 5 bases at V and 4 bases at J; junction bases unmatched: 5. The CDR3 totals 15 residues. Written as DNA, the CDR3 is TGTGCCAGCAGCCCAGCGGGAGGGGGGTACAATGAGCAGTTCTTC. Translating it yields CASSPAGGGYNEQFF.

This clone showed up just a few times. The chain recombines TRBV28 with TRBJ2-7, with 7 bases matching TRBD1. The V gene's germline CDR1 is MDHEN and CDR2 SYDVKM. Trimming removed 3 bases from V and 4 bases from J; junction bases left unmatched: 6. CDR3 size: 14 residues. For the CDR3, the DNA is TGTGCCAGCAGTTTGAGGGGGCCCTTGTACGAGCAGTACTTC. It translates to CASSLRGPLYEQYF.

Worth noting for this clone: Other nucleotide sequences from this sample produce the same CDR3. The chain couples TRBV6-1 to TRBJ1-4; 11 nucleotides align to TRBD1. The CDR3 consists of 14 residues. The V gene's germline CDR1 is MNHNS and CDR2 SASEGT. After removal of 7 bases from V and 7 bases from J, the junction contained 5 bases not matched to a gene. DNA of the CDR3: TGTGCCAGCACTCCGGGACAGGGGGTTGAAAAACTGTTTTTT. It yields the protein CASTPGQGVEKLFF.

The chain uses TRBV28 and TRBJ1-2; TRBD1 matches 7 bases. The germline V gene has CDR1 MDHEN and CDR2 SYDVKM. The CDR3 runs to 14 residues. The J segment lost 7 bases and the V segment lost 6 bases, leaving 11 bases of the junction unmatched. The CDR3 region is CASSRQGGAGGYTF. CDR3 nucleotide sequence: TGTGCCAGCAGCCGGCAAGGGGGCGCGGGTGGCTACACCTTC.

The chain links TRBV7-6 to TRBJ2-1; 8 positions agree with TRBD2. V dropped 6 bases and J dropped 1; count of bases not matched to a gene: 8. Germline CDR1 SGHVS, CDR2 FNYEAQ. The CDR3 is 16 amino acids. In nucleotides, the CDR3 is TGTGCCAGCAGTTACCCGAGCGGGAGTTCCTACAATGAGCAGTTCTTC. Translation gives CASSYPSGSSYNEQFF.

This chain links TRBV4-2 with TRBJ2-7; D is perhaps TRBD2 (5 bases). CDR3 length: 14 residues. Germline V gene data show CDR1 as LGHNA and CDR2 as YNFKEQ. V was clipped by 1 base and J by 2 bases, with 9 bases between them. The CDR3 bases are TGTGCCAGCAGCCAAGGTCGGGGAGCCTACGAGCAGTACTTC. Protein sequence: CASSQGRGAYEQYF.

This chain links TRBV25-1 with TRBJ2-7, with a possible D match to TRBD1 (6 bases). V lost 4 bases and J lost 0, with 10 bases in between. The CDR3 covers 14 residues. CDR1 is MGHDK, CDR2 SYGVNS, per germline. The CDR3, as DNA: TGTGCCAGCAGTGGACTGGACAGCTCCTACGAGCAGTACTTC. Translated, it gives CASSGLDSSYEQYF.

The CDR3 DNA reads as TGTGCCAGCGGACAGGCAAATGAAAAACTGTTTTTT. Residues: CASGQANEKLFF. V usage is TRBV28 and J usage is TRBJ1-4, with 7 bases fitting TRBD1. The V gene end was trimmed by 8 bases and the J gene end by 5 bases; junction bases not matched to a gene: 2. This CDR3 has 12 amino acids. The germline V gene has CDR1 MDHEN and CDR2 SYDVKM. The whole variable domain, filled in from reference TRBV28 and TRBJ1-4, reads DVKVTQSSRYLVKRTGEKVFLECVQDMDHENMFWYRQDPGLGLRLIYFSYDVKMKEKGDIPEGYSVSREKKERFSLILESASTNQTSMYLCASGQANEKLFFGSGTQLSVL.

This chain joins TRBV19 and TRBJ2-3; no definite D call. The germline V gene has CDR1 LNHDA and CDR2 SQIVND (reference sequence). V lost 3 bases and J lost 5, with 3 bases in between. This CDR3 comprises 11 residues. Written as DNA, the CDR3 is TGTGCCAGTAGTATCGGAGATACGCAGTATTTT. This encodes CASSIGDTQYF.

This clone showed up just once. The genes are TRBV30 and TRBJ1-5; maybe TRBD1 (6 bases). The germline V gene encodes CDR1 GTSNPN and CDR2 SVGIG (reference sequence). The CDR3 totals 15 residues. V lost 0 bases and J lost 6, with 15 bases in between. The CDR3: CAWSVFRGSGQPQHF. The CDR3 nucleotides read TGTGCCTGGAGTGTATTCAGGGGATCGGGTCAGCCCCAGCATTTT.

J is TRBJ1-2 and V is TRBV9, with 8 bases lining up with TRBD1. CDR1 SGDLS and CDR2 YYNGEE come from the germline V gene. The CDR3 consists of 15 residues. J was trimmed by 7 bases and V by 0 bases; bases with no gene match: 8. The CDR3 nucleotides are TGTGCCAGCAGCGTAGGGAATCAGGGGGCGATTGGCTACACCTTC. Translating gives CASSVGNQGAIGYTF.

The genes are TRBV11-2 and TRBJ2-7; a weak D match, TRBD2 (5 bases). Trimming shortened V by 2 bases and J by 1 base, and 9 bases separated the two germline ends. This CDR3 is built from 14 residues. Germline CDR1 SGHAT, CDR2 FQNNGV. CDR3 sequence (DNA): TGTGCCAGCAGCTTAAGGACTCTTTCCTACGAGCAGTACTTC. This encodes CASSLRTLSYEQYF.

The CDR3 is CASRGGGNEKLFF. The CDR3 nucleotides read TGTGCCAGCAGAGGGGGGGGGAATGAAAAACTGTTTTTT. V and J are TRBV9 and TRBJ1-4; tentatively, D is TRBD1 (6 bases). Germline-derived CDR1 and CDR2 are SGDLS and YYNGEE. The CDR3 sequence is 13 residues long. Trimming cost V 5 bases and J 5 bases, with 10 bases left between them. Full variable domain (outside the CDR3, taken from reference TRBV9 and TRBJ1-4): DSGVTQTPKHLITATGQRVTLRCSPRSGDLSVYWYQQSLDQGLQFLIQYYNGEERAKGNILERFSAQQFPDLHSELNLSSLELGDSALYFCASRGGGNEKLFFGSGTQLSVL.

The chain carries TRBV2 and TRBJ1-1, with 7 bases that match TRBD1. The CDR3 totals 16 residues. The germline V gene encodes CDR1 SNHLY and CDR2 FYNNEI. The ends lost 5 bases at V and 4 bases at J; junction bases unmatched: 13. CDR3 protein: CASSRGDRYSGTEAFF. The CDR3 bases are TGTGCCAGCAGTCGTGGGGACAGATATTCGGGCACTGAAGCTTTCTTT.

V and J are TRBV18 and TRBJ2-7, with TRBD2 matching over 10 bases. CDR3 size: 16 residues. Germline V gene data show CDR1 as KGHSH and CDR2 as LQKENI. Losses at the gene ends were 6 bases for V and 3 bases for J; bases not matched to a gene: 11. The CDR3 region has the DNA TGTGCCAGCTCTCCCTCCGGACTAGCGGCAATCTACGAGCAGTACTTC. The encoded protein is CASSPSGLAAIYEQYF.

V and J are TRBV7-9 and TRBJ2-5; D possibly corresponds to TRBD2 (6 bases). The germline CDR1 and CDR2 sequences are SEHNR and FQNEAQ (reference sequence). V was cut by 5 bases and J by 5 bases, with 18 bases left in between. The CDR3 covers 15 residues. CDR3 in amino acids: CASSPRDSEQETQYF. The CDR3 nucleotides read TGTGCCAGCAGCCCCCGGGACTCCGAGCAGGAGACCCAGTACTTC.

The rearrangement joins TRBV18 to TRBJ1-2; TRBD1 aligns across 7 bases. In germline, CDR1 is KGHSH, CDR2 LQKENI. V lost 0 bases to trimming and J lost 5 bases; unmatched junction nucleotides: 3. There are 14 residues in the CDR3. The CDR3 DNA sequence: TGTGCCAGCTCACCACCCGACAGGGCTTATGGCTACACCTTC. This translates into CASSPPDRAYGYTF. Full variable domain (missing parts from reference TRBV18 and TRBJ1-2): NAGVMQNPRHLVRRRGQEARLRCSPMKGHSHVYWYRQLPEEGLKFMVYLQKENIIDESGMPKERFSAEFPKEGPSILRIQQVVRGDSAAYFCASSPPDRAYGYTFGSGTRLTVV.

This chain joins TRBV15 and TRBJ1-4, with D unclear. The CDR3 loop spans 16 amino acids. Germline V lookup: CDR1 LNHNV, CDR2 YYDKDF (reference sequence). Trimming stripped 0 bases from V and 0 bases from J, with 8 bases between. The CDR3 reads CATSRDSTATNEKLFF. The CDR3 DNA reads TGTGCCACCAGCAGAGACTCCACTGCAACTAATGAAAAACTGTTTTTT.

This sequence joins TRBV7-9 and TRBJ2-5; D remains ambiguous. V gave up 4 bases and J gave up 4 bases, with 13 bases separating them. CDR1 SEHNR and CDR2 FQNEAQ come from the germline V gene (reference sequence). CDR3 size: 14 residues. CDR3 sequence: CASSSSGMRETQYF. Here the CDR3 DNA reads TGTGCCAGCAGCTCAAGTGGTATGAGAGAGACCCAGTACTTC.

The V call is TRBV5-8, the J call TRBJ1-2; D is perhaps TRBD1 (6 bases). Germline loops: CDR1 SGHTS, CDR2 YDEGEE. The CDR3 consists of 14 residues. V was trimmed by 4 bases and J by 1 base, leaving 11 bases between them. The CDR3 DNA reads TGTGCCAGCAGCACCTTGGACAGTAACTATGGCTACACCTTC. Its protein product is CASSTLDSNYGYTF.

The rearrangement links TRBV19 to TRBJ1-1; TRBD1 agrees at 8 bases. Germline V gene sequence: CDR1 LNHDA, CDR2 SQIVND (reference sequence). The ends lost 11 bases at V and 4 bases at J; junction bases unmatched: 9. The CDR3 spans 13 residues. This chain's CDR3 is CAVSAGGGTEAFF. CDR3 nucleotides: TGTGCCGTGTCTGCAGGGGGCGGCACTGAAGCTTTCTTT.

J is TRBJ1-6 and V is TRBV27; no firm D call. V shed 6 bases and J shed 8 bases, with 14 bases lying between them. CDR1 is MNHEY, CDR2 SMNVEV, per germline (reference sequence). This CDR3 has 14 residues. CDR3 region: CASSQAPGHSPLHF. For the CDR3, the DNA is TGTGCCAGCAGCCAGGCCCCAGGCCATTCACCCCTCCACTTT.

Comment on this clone: At one end, the junction sequence differs from germline, possibly due to a read error. V gene TRBV7-9 combines with J gene TRBJ1-1, with D maybe TRBD1 (5 bases). In germline, CDR1 is SEHNR, CDR2 FQNEAQ (reference sequence). The CDR3 runs to 12 residues. CDR3 residues: CSSSRSGGEAFF. DNA for the CDR3: TGTTCCAGCAGTAGATCCGGGGGTGAAGCTTTCTTT.

This rearrangement joins TRBV5-8 to TRBJ1-5, with no clear D. V was cut by 4 bases and J by 4 bases, with 15 bases left in between. This CDR3 has 15 residues. Per the germline V gene, CDR1 is SGHTS and CDR2 is YDEGEE. CDR3 residues: CASSSSWATNQPQHF. Written as DNA, the CDR3 is TGTGCCAGCAGCAGTTCGTGGGCCACAAATCAGCCCCAGCATTTT.

The chain carries TRBV9 and TRBJ2-1, with D perhaps TRBD1 (5 bases). Trimming removed 4 bases from V and 6 bases from J, with 14 bases in between. The CDR3 covers 14 residues. Germline CDR1 SGDLS, CDR2 YYNGEE. The CDR3 is CASSNLWGGNEQFF. The DNA for the CDR3 is TGTGCCAGCAGCAACCTATGGGGCGGCAATGAGCAGTTCTTC.

The genes are TRBV29-1 and TRBJ1-3; maybe TRBD1 (6 bases). Germline V gene sequence: CDR1 SQVTM, CDR2 ANQGSEA. The length of the CDR3 is 13 residues. V was trimmed by 5 bases and J by 2 bases, leaving 10 bases between them. The chain's CDR3 is CSVRDKAGNTIYF. The CDR3 nucleotides read TGCAGCGTTAGGGACAAAGCTGGAAACACCATATATTTT. Combining the CDR3 with reference TRBV29-1 and TRBJ1-3 gives the whole variable domain SAVISQKPSRDICQRGTSLTIQCQVDSQVTMMFWYRQQPGQSLTLIATANQGSEATYESGFVIDKFPISRPNLTFSTLTVSNMSPEDSSIYLCSVRDKAGNTIYFGEGSWLTVV.

The chain combines TRBV19 with TRBJ2-7, with D possibly TRBD2 on 6 matching bases. The V and J ends lost 3 bases and 4 bases respectively, with 22 bases between them. This CDR3 has 17 amino acids. Germline lookup yields CDR1 LNHDA and CDR2 SQIVND (reference sequence). The CDR3 sequence is CASSIWSVQEGIYEQYF. As DNA, the CDR3 is TGTGCCAGTAGTATCTGGTCGGTGCAGGAGGGAATATACGAGCAGTACTTC.

The CDR3: CASSSPGTDTQYF. In nucleotides, the CDR3 is TGTGCCAGCAGCTCCCCGGGCACAGATACGCAGTATTTT. The chain couples TRBV5-6 to TRBJ2-3; D call uncertain. The CDR3 runs to 13 residues. V lost 3 bases and J 1 base, leaving 6 bases between the germline ends. Germline CDR1 reads SGHDT; CDR2 reads YYEEEE.

V gene TRBV28 combines with J gene TRBJ2-7; 8 positions match TRBD1. CDR3 length equals 16 residues. CDR1 is MDHEN, CDR2 SYDVKM, per germline. V trimming: 4 bases; J trimming: 3 bases; junction bases outside the gene matches: 11. The DNA for the CDR3 is TGTGCCAGCAGTTCGCCCAGGTCGGACAGGGTCTACGAGCAGTACTTC. Its protein product is CASSSPRSDRVYEQYF.